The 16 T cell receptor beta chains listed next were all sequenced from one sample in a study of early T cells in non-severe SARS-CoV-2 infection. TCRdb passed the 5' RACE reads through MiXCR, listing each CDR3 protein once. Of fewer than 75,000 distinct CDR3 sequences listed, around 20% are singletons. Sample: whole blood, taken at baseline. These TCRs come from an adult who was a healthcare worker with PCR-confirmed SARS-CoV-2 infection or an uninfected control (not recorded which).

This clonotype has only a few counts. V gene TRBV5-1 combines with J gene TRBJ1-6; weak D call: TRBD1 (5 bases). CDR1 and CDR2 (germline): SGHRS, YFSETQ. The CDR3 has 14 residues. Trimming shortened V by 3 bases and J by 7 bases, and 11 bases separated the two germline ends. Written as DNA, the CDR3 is TGCGCCAGCAGCTCCGGGACCCCAAATTCACCCCTCCACTTT. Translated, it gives CASSSGTPNSPLHF.

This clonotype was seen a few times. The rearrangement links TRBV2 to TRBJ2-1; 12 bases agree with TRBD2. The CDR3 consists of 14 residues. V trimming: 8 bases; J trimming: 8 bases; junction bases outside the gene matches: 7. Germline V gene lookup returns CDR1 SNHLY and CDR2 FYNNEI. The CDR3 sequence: CASVRSSGGDEQFF. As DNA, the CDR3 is TGTGCCAGCGTGAGGTCTAGCGGGGGGGATGAGCAGTTCTTC.

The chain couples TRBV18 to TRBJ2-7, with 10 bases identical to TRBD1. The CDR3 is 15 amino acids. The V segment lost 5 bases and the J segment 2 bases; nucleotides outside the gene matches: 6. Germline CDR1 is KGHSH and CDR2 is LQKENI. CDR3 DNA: TGTGCCAGCTCAACCCGGGACAGGGGAGCCTACGAGCAGTACTTC. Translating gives CASSTRDRGAYEQYF.

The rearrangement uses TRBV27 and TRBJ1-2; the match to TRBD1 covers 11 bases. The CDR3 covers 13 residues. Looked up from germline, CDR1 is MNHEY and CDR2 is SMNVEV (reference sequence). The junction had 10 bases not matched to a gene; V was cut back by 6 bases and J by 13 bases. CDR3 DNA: TGTGCCAGCAGCCGAGGACAGGGGGCGCCGGGCACCTTC. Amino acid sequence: CASSRGQGAPGTF.

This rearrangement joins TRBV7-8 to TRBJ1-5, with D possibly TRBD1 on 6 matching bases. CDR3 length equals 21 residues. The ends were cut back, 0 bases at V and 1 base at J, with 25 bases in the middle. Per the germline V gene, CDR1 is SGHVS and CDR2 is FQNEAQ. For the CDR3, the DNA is TGTGCCAGCAGCTTAGCCCGCGAAGGGCAGGGGTGGAGAGCGAGCAATCAGCCCCAGCATTTT. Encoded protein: CASSLAREGQGWRASNQPQHF.

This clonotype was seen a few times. The CDR3 DNA reads as TGCGCCAGCAGCTTGGTCGGAGGAGGAGTGAACACTGAAGCTTTCTTT. This gives the protein CASSLVGGGVNTEAFF. The chain has TRBV5-1 and TRBJ1-1; the D is unclear. V lost 0 bases, J lost 0 bases, and 12 bases lay in between. The CDR3 sequence is 16 residues long. Germline loops: CDR1 SGHRS, CDR2 YFSETQ.

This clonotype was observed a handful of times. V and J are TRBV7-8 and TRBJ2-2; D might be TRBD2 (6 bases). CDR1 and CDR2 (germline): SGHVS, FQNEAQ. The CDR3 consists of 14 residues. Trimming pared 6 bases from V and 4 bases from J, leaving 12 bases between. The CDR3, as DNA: TGTGCCAGCAGGACCCGGAGGGGCACCGGGGAGCTGTTTTTT. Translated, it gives CASRTRRGTGELFF. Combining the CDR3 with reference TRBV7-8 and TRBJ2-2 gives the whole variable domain GAGVSQSPRYKVAKRGQDVALRCDPISGHVSLFWYQQALGQGPEFLTYFQNEAQLDKSGLPSDRFFAERPEGSVSTLKIQRTQQEDSAVYLCASRTRRGTGELFFGEGSRLTVL.

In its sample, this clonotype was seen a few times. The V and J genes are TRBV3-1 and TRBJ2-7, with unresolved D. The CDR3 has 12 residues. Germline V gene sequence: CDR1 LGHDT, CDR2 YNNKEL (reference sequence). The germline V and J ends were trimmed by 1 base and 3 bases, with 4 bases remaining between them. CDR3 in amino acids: CASSQALYEQYF. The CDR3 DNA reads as TGTGCCAGCAGCCAAGCCCTCTACGAGCAGTACTTC.

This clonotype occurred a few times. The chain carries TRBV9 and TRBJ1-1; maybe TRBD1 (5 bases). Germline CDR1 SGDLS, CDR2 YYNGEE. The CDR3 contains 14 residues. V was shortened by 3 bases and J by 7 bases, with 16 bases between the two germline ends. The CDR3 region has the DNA TGTGCCAGCAGCGCCGGAGGGTGGGACGGTGAAGCTTTCTTT. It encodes CASSAGGWDGEAFF.

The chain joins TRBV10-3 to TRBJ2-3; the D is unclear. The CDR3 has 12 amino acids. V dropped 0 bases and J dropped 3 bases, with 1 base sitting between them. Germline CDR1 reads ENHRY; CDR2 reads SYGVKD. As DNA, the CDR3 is TGTGCCATCAGTGAGTCGACAGATACGCAGTATTTT. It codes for CAISESTDTQYF.

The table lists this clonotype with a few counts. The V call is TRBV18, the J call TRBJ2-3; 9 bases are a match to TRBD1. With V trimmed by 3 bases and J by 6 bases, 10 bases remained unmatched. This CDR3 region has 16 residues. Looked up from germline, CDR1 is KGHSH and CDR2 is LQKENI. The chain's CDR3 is CASSPTRDRAGDTQYF. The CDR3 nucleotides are TGTGCCAGCTCACCGACCCGGGACAGGGCGGGGGATACGCAGTATTTT.

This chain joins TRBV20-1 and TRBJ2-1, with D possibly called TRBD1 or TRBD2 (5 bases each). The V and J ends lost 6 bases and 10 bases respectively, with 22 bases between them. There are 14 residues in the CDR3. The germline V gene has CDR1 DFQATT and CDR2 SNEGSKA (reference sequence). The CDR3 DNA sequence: TGCAGTGCCTTTCCAGGGACCAATCAAGGGGAGCAGTTCTTC. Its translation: CSAFPGTNQGEQFF.

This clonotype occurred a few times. CDR3 in amino acids: CASSLRWERNIQYF. The DNA of the CDR3 is TGTGCCAGCAGCTTAAGGTGGGAGAGGAACATTCAGTACTTC. The chain joins TRBV13 to TRBJ2-4; tentatively, D is TRBD2 (5 bases). V was trimmed by 2 bases and J by 7 bases, leaving 12 bases between them. The CDR3 consists of 14 residues. Germline CDR1 is PRHDT and CDR2 is FYEKMQ (reference sequence).

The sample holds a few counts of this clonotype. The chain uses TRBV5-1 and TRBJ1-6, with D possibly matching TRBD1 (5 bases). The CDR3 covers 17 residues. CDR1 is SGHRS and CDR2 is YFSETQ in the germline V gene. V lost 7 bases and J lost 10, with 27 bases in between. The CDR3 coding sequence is TGCGCCAGCTTGGGCCAGCGTCGGCCATTGGGGGGGTCACCCCTCCACTTT. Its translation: CASLGQRRPLGGSPLHF.

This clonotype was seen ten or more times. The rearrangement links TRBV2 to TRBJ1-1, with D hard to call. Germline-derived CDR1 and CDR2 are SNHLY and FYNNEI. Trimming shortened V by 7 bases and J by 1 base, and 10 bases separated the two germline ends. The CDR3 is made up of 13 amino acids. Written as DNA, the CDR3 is TGTGCCAGCAAAAAGTCGTGGAACACTGAAGCTTTCTTT. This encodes CASKKSWNTEAFF.

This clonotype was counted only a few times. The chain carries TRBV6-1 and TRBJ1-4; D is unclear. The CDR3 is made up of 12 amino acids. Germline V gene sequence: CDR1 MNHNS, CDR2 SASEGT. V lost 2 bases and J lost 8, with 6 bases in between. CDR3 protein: CASSERREKLFF. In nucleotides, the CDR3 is TGTGCCAGCAGTGAACGACGGGAAAAACTGTTTTTT.